Below are 27 T cell receptor beta chains sequenced from a single sample in a study of CD8 T cells in Susac syndrome. A quantity of 0.5 to 1 ug RNA underwent reverse transcription using random hexamers. TCRdb analysed the immunoSEQ multiplex PCR reads with MiXCR anew, one entry per CDR3 protein. Altogether some 300,000 distinct CDR3 sequences are present, around 89% being singletons, with the ten largest covering less than 0.2%. Sequencing was performed on CD8+ T cells from PBMCs. These receptors were obtained from a human donor with multiple sclerosis.

J is TRBJ2-2 and V is TRBV7-8, with 8 nucleotides matching TRBD2. Losses at the gene ends were 3 bases for V and 4 bases for J; bases not matched to a gene: 10. The CDR3 is 17 amino acids. In germline, CDR1 is SGHVS, CDR2 FQNEAQ. The CDR3 loop is CASSFVLLTSVTGELFF. The CDR3 nucleotides read TGTGCCAGCAGCTTCGTTCTATTGACTAGCGTCACCGGGGAGCTGTTTTTT.

The CDR3, as DNA: TGTGCCAGCAGCGCGAGACACTCAAGCACAGATACGCAGTATTTT. Residues: CASSARHSSTDTQYF. The chain combines TRBV9 with TRBJ2-3, with D hard to call. Trimming took 3 bases from V and 0 from J, leaving 11 bases between them. In germline, CDR1 is SGDLS, CDR2 YYNGEE. The CDR3 runs 15 residues. The full variable domain, in which reference TRBV9 and TRBJ2-3 provide the parts outside the CDR3, is DSGVTQTPKHLITATGQRVTLRCSPRSGDLSVYWYQQSLDQGLQFLIQYYNGEERAKGNILERFSAQQFPDLHSELNLSSLELGDSALYFCASSARHSSTDTQYFGPGTRLTVL.

This chain uses TRBV20-1 with TRBJ1-5; the D gene is possibly TRBD1 (5 bases). Germline-derived CDR1 and CDR2 are DFQATT and SNEGSKA (reference sequence). The CDR3 loop spans 16 amino acids. With 0 bases removed from V and 1 base from J, the gap between germline ends came to 13 bases. The CDR3 protein is CSARDITGGSNQPQHF. The CDR3 coding sequence is TGCAGTGCTAGAGATATCACGGGGGGAAGCAATCAGCCCCAGCATTTT.

The chain uses TRBV6-2 or TRBV6-3 and TRBJ1-1; no firm D call. Germline V gene sequence: CDR1 MNHEY, CDR2 SVGEGT. The V end was cut by 0 bases, the J end by 8 bases, with 10 bases between. The CDR3 spans 13 residues. DNA of the CDR3: TGTGCCAGCAGTTACTCGGGGTTACCAGAAGCTTTCTTT. It specifies CASSYSGLPEAFF.

This clonotype was recorded only once. The V and J genes are TRBV9 and TRBJ1-1, with 7 positions matching TRBD1. V gave up 3 bases and J gave up 6 bases; unmatched junction bases: 8. The CDR3 runs to 14 residues. Per germline, CDR1 SGDLS and CDR2 YYNGEE. CDR3 DNA sequence: TGTGCCAGCAGCGGAGAGGGGGCCCGACCTGAAGCTTTCTTT. Amino acids: CASSGEGARPEAFF.

The chain is built from TRBV19 and TRBJ2-1, with TRBD1 matching over 7 bases. The ends lost 7 bases at V and 12 bases at J; junction bases unmatched: 12. Germline CDR1 reads LNHDA; CDR2 reads SQIVND (reference sequence). The CDR3 has 13 amino acids. The CDR3 loop reads CASNNQGVTGQFF. The CDR3 nucleotides read TGTGCCAGTAATAATCAGGGGGTCACAGGGCAGTTCTTC.

The chain uses TRBV30 and TRBJ2-5, with 9 bases aligning to TRBD1. The CDR3 has 13 amino acids. The junction had 2 bases not matched to a gene; V was cut back by 3 bases and J by 3 bases. Looked up from germline, CDR1 is GTSNPN and CDR2 is SVGIG (reference sequence). CDR3 sequence reads: CAWRGTGKETQYF. DNA for the CDR3: TGTGCCTGGAGAGGGACAGGGAAAGAGACCCAGTACTTC.

The chain recombines TRBV12-5 with TRBJ2-2, with D possibly being TRBD2 (5 bases). This CDR3 is 15 amino acids long. Trimming removed 6 bases from V and 5 bases from J, with 16 bases in between. Germline V gene sequence: CDR1 LGHNT, CDR2 FRNRAP. The CDR3 spells CASGRTLPGTGELFF. The CDR3 DNA reads as TGTGCTAGTGGAAGGACTCTACCGGGGACCGGGGAGCTGTTTTTT.

This clonotype came up once. V usage is TRBV28 and J usage is TRBJ1-2; D might be TRBD1 (5 bases). The CDR3 length is 16 residues. The germline V gene encodes CDR1 MDHEN and CDR2 SYDVKM. V dropped 6 bases and J dropped 8 bases, with 25 bases sitting between them. The CDR3 is CASRSTGTPALLGYTF. As DNA, the CDR3 is TGTGCCAGCAGATCCACCGGGACGCCGGCTTTACTGGGCTACACCTTC.

This clonotype occurred once. The rearrangement joins TRBV2 to TRBJ2-4; 10 positions agree with TRBD1. CDR1 is SNHLY, CDR2 FYNNEI, per germline. The V segment lost 6 bases and the J segment 2 bases; nucleotides outside the gene matches: 7. The CDR3 is 16 residues long. The chain's CDR3 is CASRPMGQGTKNIQYF. Here the CDR3 DNA reads TGTGCCAGCAGACCCATGGGACAGGGGACCAAAAACATTCAGTACTTC.

The chain has TRBV6-5 and TRBJ2-7; TRBD1 or TRBD2 may be the D gene (5 bases each). Per germline, CDR1 MNHEY and CDR2 SVGAGI. This CDR3 region has 15 residues. V was trimmed by 8 bases and J by 0 bases, leaving 17 bases between them. CDR3 DNA: TGTGCCAGCCATGAGGGACGCCAGAGCTCCTACGAGCAGTACTTC. Protein sequence: CASHEGRQSSYEQYF.

The CDR3 here is CSASDVLGVRANLADYGYTF. Here the CDR3 DNA reads TGCAGTGCTAGTGATGTTTTGGGGGTCAGGGCAAATCTCGCCGACTATGGCTACACCTTC. V gene TRBV20-1 combines with J gene TRBJ1-2, with D perhaps matching TRBD1 (5 bases). CDR3 size: 20 residues. Germline CDR1 and CDR2: DFQATT and SNEGSKA (reference sequence). V lost 3 bases, J lost 3 bases, and 32 bases lay in between.

The chain is built from TRBV5-1 and TRBJ2-7; perhaps TRBD2 as D (6 bases). The germline gives CDR1 SGHRS, CDR2 YFSETQ. V dropped 2 bases and J dropped 3 bases, with 15 bases sitting between them. The CDR3 consists of 15 residues. DNA of the CDR3: TGCGCCAGCAGCTTCGGGACTGCGGGCCTCTACGAGCAGTACTTC. It yields the protein CASSFGTAGLYEQYF.

The chain is built from TRBV20-1 and TRBJ2-4; D tentatively reads TRBD1 or TRBD2 (6 bases each). V was trimmed by 5 bases and J by 0 bases, leaving 20 bases between them. This CDR3 has 17 residues. Germline CDR1 and CDR2: DFQATT and SNEGSKA (reference sequence). The CDR3 region is CSALNPRGALAKNIQYF. DNA of the CDR3: TGCAGTGCTCTGAACCCTAGGGGGGCTTTAGCCAAAAACATTCAGTACTTC.

In this sample, this clonotype turned up a few times. The chain recombines TRBV6-1 with TRBJ2-5; 8 bases are shared with TRBD1. This CDR3 region has 15 residues. CDR1 and CDR2 from the germline V gene are MNHNS and SASEGT. V was pared by 5 bases and J by 5 bases, with 10 bases of the junction left unmatched. As DNA, the CDR3 is TGTGCCAGCAGTCCCCGGACAGGGACCTTGGAGACCCAGTACTTC. Residues: CASSPRTGTLETQYF.

The CDR3 bases are TGTGCCAGTCCTGGGGCGGTCGGGACTCAAGAGACCCAGTACTTC. Encoded protein: CASPGAVGTQETQYF. The chain couples TRBV2 to TRBJ2-5; tentatively, D is TRBD2 (6 bases). The CDR3 extends over 15 amino acids. Trimming took off 9 bases at V and 2 bases at J, with 19 bases between the two ends. From germline, CDR1 is SNHLY and CDR2 FYNNEI.

This sequence joins TRBV15 and TRBJ2-3, with D unclear. Germline CDR1 is LNHNV and CDR2 is YYDKDF (reference sequence). The CDR3 consists of 12 residues. Trimming left V 0 bases short and J 14 bases short, with 12 bases between. CDR3 region: CATSRDRLAGYF. In DNA form, the CDR3 reads TGTGCCACCAGCAGAGATAGGCTCGCCGGGTATTTT. The full variable domain, its missing parts supplied by reference TRBV15 and TRBJ2-3, is DAMVIQNPRYQVTQFGKPVTLSCSQTLNHNVMYWYQQKSSQAPKLLFHYYDKDFNNEADTPDNFQSRRPNTSFCFLDIRSPGLGDTAMYLCATSRDRLAGYFGPGTRLTVL.

V and J are TRBV5-1 and TRBJ2-6; D could derive from TRBD1 or TRBD2 (5 bases each). Trimming stripped 1 base from V and 0 bases from J, with 11 bases between. The CDR3 runs 17 residues. From germline, CDR1 is SGHRS and CDR2 YFSETQ. As DNA, the CDR3 is TGCGCCAGCAGCTTGATGGGGGTAGGCTCTGGGGCCAACGTCCTGACTTTC. It specifies CASSLMGVGSGANVLTF.

V and J are TRBV27 and TRBJ2-1; 8 bases line up with TRBD2. V lost 5 bases and J lost 4; bases outside the gene matches: 7. This CDR3 region has 15 residues. Germline values: CDR1 MNHEY, CDR2 SMNVEV (reference sequence). CDR3 sequence: CASSPGTRVYNEQFF. The CDR3 DNA follows: TGTGCCAGCAGTCCCGGGACTAGGGTTTACAATGAGCAGTTCTTC.

This clonotype was detected only a few times. The chain employs TRBV19 and TRBJ1-5, with 9 bases that match TRBD1. Germline assignment: CDR1 LNHDA and CDR2 SQIVND (reference sequence). The CDR3 runs 14 residues. Germline trimming cut 6 bases from V and 2 bases from J; bases unmatched to any gene: 2. CDR3 nucleotide sequence: TGTGCCAGTAGCTGGACAGGGGGCAATCAGCCCCAGCATTTT. As protein: CASSWTGGNQPQHF.

The chain carries TRBV28 and TRBJ1-5; the D gene is possibly TRBD1 (6 bases). Germline V gene lookup returns CDR1 MDHEN and CDR2 SYDVKM. Trimming left V 7 bases short and J 2 bases short, with 15 bases between. The CDR3 runs to 15 residues. CDR3 DNA: TGTGCCAGCACAGGGGAGGCTTTGGGCAATCAGCCCCAGCATTTT. Translation gives CASTGEALGNQPQHF.

This chain joins TRBV7-9 and TRBJ2-1; D gene unclear. The CDR3 spans 12 residues. Germline-derived CDR1 and CDR2 are SEHNR and FQNEAQ (reference sequence). Trimming removed 4 bases from V and 7 bases from J, with 8 bases in between. CDR3 sequence reads: CASSSMWNEQFF. DNA for the CDR3: TGTGCCAGCAGCTCCATGTGGAATGAGCAGTTCTTC. The full variable domain, completed using reference TRBV7-9 and TRBJ2-1, is DTGVSQNPRHKITKRGQNVTFRCDPISEHNRLYWYRQTLGQGPEFLTYFQNEAQLEKSRLLSDRFSAERPKGSFSTLEIQRTEQGDSAMYLCASSSMWNEQFFGPGTRLTVL.

This clonotype was recorded only once. This rearrangement joins TRBV11-2 to TRBJ2-6; TRBD1 matches at 7 bases. CDR3 length: 16 amino acids. Germline lookup yields CDR1 SGHAT and CDR2 FQNNGV. V lost 1 base and J lost 12; bases outside the gene matches: 12. In DNA form, the CDR3 reads TGTGCCAGCAGCTTAGCTTGGCAGGGGGTCGCCGTCGTCCTGACTTTC. Translated: CASSLAWQGVAVVLTF.

The gene calls are TRBV5-6 and TRBJ2-1; D remains unclear. Germline V gives CDR1 SGHDT, CDR2 YYEEEE. There are 15 residues in the CDR3. Trimming removed 4 bases from V and 4 bases from J, with 15 bases in between. The chain's CDR3 is CASSRVEMGYNEQFF. CDR3 in DNA: TGTGCCAGCAGCAGGGTCGAGATGGGTTACAATGAGCAGTTCTTC.

This chain uses TRBV19 with TRBJ1-5; 10 nucleotides match TRBD1. The germline V gene encodes CDR1 LNHDA and CDR2 SQIVND (reference sequence). V lost 4 bases, J lost 6 bases, and 6 bases stayed unmatched. There are 15 residues in the CDR3. The CDR3 sequence is CASSTGTGVSQPQHF. CDR3 sequence (DNA): TGTGCCAGTAGTACCGGGACAGGGGTGAGTCAGCCCCAGCATTTT.

The V call is TRBV3-1, the J call TRBJ1-1, with D unresolved. Germline CDR1 and CDR2: LGHDT and YNNKEL (reference sequence). This CDR3 region has 16 residues. The V gene lost 4 bases and the J gene lost 0 bases, with 15 bases spanning the gap. The CDR3 reads CASSPEGAVMNTEAFF. In DNA form, the CDR3 reads TGTGCCAGCAGCCCCGAGGGAGCAGTGATGAACACTGAAGCTTTCTTT.

This clonotype was detected once. The V call is TRBV14, the J call TRBJ2-7, with 9 bases fitting TRBD2. CDR3 length: 15 residues. CDR1 and CDR2 from the germline V gene are SGHDN and FVKESK. The V and J ends lost 4 bases and 0 bases, in that order; junction bases with no gene match: 4. The CDR3 sequence: CASSLLAGNSYEQYF. The DNA of the CDR3 is TGTGCCAGCAGCCTGCTAGCGGGGAACTCCTACGAGCAGTACTTC.